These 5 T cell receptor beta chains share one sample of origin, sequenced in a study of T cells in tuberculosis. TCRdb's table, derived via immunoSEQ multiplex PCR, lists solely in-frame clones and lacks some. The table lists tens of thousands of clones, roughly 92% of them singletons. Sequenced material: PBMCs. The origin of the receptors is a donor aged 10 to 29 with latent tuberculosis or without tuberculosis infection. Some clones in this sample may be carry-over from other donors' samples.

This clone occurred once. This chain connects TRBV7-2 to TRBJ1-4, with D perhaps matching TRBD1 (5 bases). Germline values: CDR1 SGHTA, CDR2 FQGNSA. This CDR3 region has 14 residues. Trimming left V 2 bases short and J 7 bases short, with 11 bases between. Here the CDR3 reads CASSLRGGVEKLFF. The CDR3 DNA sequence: TGTGCCAGCAGCTTAAGGGGTGGGGTTGAAAAACTGTTTTTT.

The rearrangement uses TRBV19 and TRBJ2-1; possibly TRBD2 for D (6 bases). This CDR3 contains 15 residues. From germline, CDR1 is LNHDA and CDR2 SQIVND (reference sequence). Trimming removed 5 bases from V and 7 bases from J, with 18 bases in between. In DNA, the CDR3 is TGTGCCAGTAGTTCGGGGAGGTTGGATACGAATGAGCAGTTCTTC. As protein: CASSSGRLDTNEQFF. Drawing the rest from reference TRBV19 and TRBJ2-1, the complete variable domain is DGGITQSPKYLFRKEGQNVTLSCEQNLNHDAMYWYRQDPGQGLRLIYYSQIVNDFQKGDIAEGYSVSREKKESFPLTVTSAQKNPTAFYLCASSSGRLDTNEQFFGPGTRLTVL.

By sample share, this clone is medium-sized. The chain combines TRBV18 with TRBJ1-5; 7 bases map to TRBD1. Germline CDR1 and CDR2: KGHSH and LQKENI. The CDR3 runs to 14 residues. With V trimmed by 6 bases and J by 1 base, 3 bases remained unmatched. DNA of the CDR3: TGTGCCAGCTCCTCACAGGGGAGCAATCAGCCCCAGCATTTT. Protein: CASSSQGSNQPQHF.

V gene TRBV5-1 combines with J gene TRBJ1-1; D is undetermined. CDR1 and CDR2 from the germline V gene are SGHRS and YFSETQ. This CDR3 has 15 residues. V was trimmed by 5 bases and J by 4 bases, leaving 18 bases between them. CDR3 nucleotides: TGCGCCAGCAGTCGGGGTCCGGGTGTAGGCACTGAAGCTTTCTTT. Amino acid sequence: CASSRGPGVGTEAFF.

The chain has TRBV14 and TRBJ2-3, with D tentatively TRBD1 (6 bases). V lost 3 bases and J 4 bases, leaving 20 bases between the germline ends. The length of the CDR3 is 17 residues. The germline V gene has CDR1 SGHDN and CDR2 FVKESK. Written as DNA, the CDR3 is TGTGCCAGCAGCCAGGGACACCAGGGATACCGGGCAGATACGCAGTATTTT. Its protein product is CASSQGHQGYRADTQYF.